This T cell receptor beta chain was sequenced for a study of blood T cells in healthy people across ages. Together with a sample-barcoded 5' primer, a J-beta primer mix was included in a second PCR lasting about 7 to 12 cycles. MiXCR, applied by TCRdb to the 5' RACE reads, yields one record per CDR3 protein. The sample shows some 760,000 distinct CDR3 sequences, around a quarter of them seen only once. Trimming cost V 5 bases and J 7 bases; bases outside gene matches: 15. Germline CDR1 PRHDT, CDR2 FYEKMQ (reference sequence). This CDR3 is 16 amino acids long. The sample was also linked to a second study, of T cells of mothers and their children. As that report states: Donation was provided by three healthy Caucasian mothers along with their six children.

The sequence derives from a boy aged 5-17 years in good health. Source material: blood. This chain joins TRBV13 and TRBJ1-2; TRBD1 agrees at 8 bases. As DNA, the CDR3 is TGTGCCAGCAGCGTCTCTCCCGGGACAGGTCGGGTTGGCTACACCTTC. As protein: CASSVSPGTGRVGYTF.